A selection of T cell receptor delta chains follows, all from one sample in a study of gamma-delta T cells after stem cell transplantation. TCRdb used CATT to re-call clones from the RT-PCR reads. This sample has 4,000 to 6,000 delta-chain clones, with 1.9% found just once. Sequencing was done on a sample of gamma-delta T cells. The receptors originated from a human donor. It is not recorded whose cells these are; they may come from a transplant donor. Each CDR3 is given with its conserved first and last residue. The D gene is left open where the match is weak. Clone sizes are given selectively: once, few, many, or a class where the clone is expanded.

clone size	D gene	V gene	CDR3 length	J gene	CDR3 DNA	CDR3 protein
few	TRDD3	TRDV2	14	TRDJ1	TGTGCCTGTGACGGACTGGGGGATCGAGGTAAACTCATCTTT	CACDGLGDRGKLIF
NA	TRDD3	TRDV2	17	TRDJ1	TGTGCCTGTGACGCCGTTGCTGGGGGATATTACACCGATAAACTCATCTTT	CACDAVAGGYYTDKLIF
NA	TRDD3	TRDV2	18	TRDJ1	TGTGCCTGTGACACGGTACTGGGGGATAAGAGTGAGACCGATAAACTCATCTTT	CACDTVLGDKSETDKLIF
few	TRDD3	TRDV2	20	TRDJ3	TGTGCCTGTGAACAACTGGGGGATGATACTCTCTCCTGGGACACCCGACGGATGTTTTTC	CACEQLGDDTLSWDTRRMFF
NA	TRDD3	TRDV2	16	TRDJ1	TGTGCCTGTCTTCTACTGGGGGATACGAAGAACAGGGAACTCATCTTT	CACLLLGDTKNRELIF
many	TRDD3	TRDV2	20	TRDJ3	TGTGCCTGTGACACCTTTACTGGGGGGACCGTCTCCTGGGACACCCGACAGATGTTTTTC	CACDTFTGGTVSWDTRQMFF
NA	TRDD3	TRDV2	17	TRDJ1	TGTGCCTGTGACCCCGCTGGGGGATACTTGTACACCGATAAACTCATCTTT	CACDPAGGYLYTDKLIF
NA	TRDD3	TRDV2	17	TRDJ1	TGTGCCTGTGACGGGCCGCTGGGGGTCGCGTACACCGATAAACTCATCTTT	CACDGPLGVAYTDKLIF
NA	TRDD3	TRDV2	18	TRDJ1	TGTGCCTGTGACAACCTTTCCGTACTGGGGGATTCCACCGATAAACTCATCTTT	CACDNLSVLGDSTDKLIF
few	TRDD3	TRDV2	16	TRDJ1	TGTGCCTGTGACTTACTGGGGGATACGTACACCGATAAACTCATCTTT	CACDLLGDTYTDKLIF
large	TRDD3	TRDV2	20	TRDJ3	TGTGCCTGTGACAATACTGGGGGATACTTACCGTCCTGGGACACCCGACAGATGTTTTTC	CACDNTGGYLPSWDTRQMFF
few	TRDD3	TRDV2	17	TRDJ1	TGTGCCTGTGACACGCTGGGGGATACGGGGCACACCGATAAACTCATCTTT	CACDTLGDTGHTDKLIF
medium-sized	TRDD3	TRDV2	17	TRDJ1	TGTGCCTGTGACACCGTGGGGGATACGGGATACACCGATAAACTCATCTTT	CACDTVGDTGYTDKLIF
few	TRDD3	TRDV2	20	TRDJ1	TGTGCCTGTGACGCCCTACTGGGGGATAAGCGAGTGCAGGCCACCGATAAACTCATCTTT	CACDALLGDKRVQATDKLIF
NA	TRDD3	TRDV2	20	TRDJ3	TGTGCCTGTGACATACTGGGGGATACACGACCCACCTGGGACACCCGACAGATGTTTTTC	CACDILGDTRPTWDTRQMFF
medium-sized	TRDD3	TRDV2	18	TRDJ1	TGTGCCTGTGACACCATACTGGGGGATACTCTACTTACCGCTAAACTCATCTTT	CACDTILGDTLLTAKLIF
few	TRDD3	TRDV2	18	TRDJ1	TGTGCCTGTGACGTACTGGGGGATCCGTTCCCGTACACCGATAAACTCATCTTT	CACDVLGDPFPYTDKLIF
few	TRDD3	TRDV2	15	TRDJ1	TGTGCCTGTGACGCCTTACTGGGGGATCGAGGTAAACTCATCTTT	CACDALLGDRGKLIF
many	TRDD3	TRDV2	17	TRDJ1	TGTGCCTGTGACACCGTTCAGGGTGGGGGATACACCGATAAACTCATCTTT	CACDTVQGGGYTDKLIF
large	TRDD3	TRDV2	16	TRDJ1	TGTGCCTGTGACACCATCTCTGGGGGATACGCGGCTAAACTCATCTTT	CACDTISGGYAAKLIF
large	TRDD3	TRDV2	19	TRDJ1	TGTGCCTGTGACACCGTGGCTATACTGGGGGATACTAAGCCCGATAAACTCATCTTT	CACDTVAILGDTKPDKLIF
few	TRDD3	TRDV2	18	TRDJ1	TGTGCCTGTGACACCGTAAATGTTAGACTGGGGGATACCGATAAACTCATCTTT	CACDTVNVRLGDTDKLIF